Following are 14 T cell receptor beta chains from one sample sequenced in a study of T cell changes during pregnancy in multiple sclerosis. Method: immunoSEQ multiplex PCR; TCRdb's copy keeps in-frame clones and lacks some. The sample includes tens of thousands of clones, more than 75% of them seen just once. The sample in question was CD8+ T cells from peripheral blood mononuclear cells, obtained before pregnancy. The receptors here all came from a female donor with multiple sclerosis, enrolled in a pregnancy study.

This chain joins TRBV7-2 and TRBJ1-3; tentatively, D is TRBD1 (5 bases). CDR1 SGHTA and CDR2 FQGNSA come from the germline V gene. V was shortened by 0 bases and J by 3 bases, with 12 bases between the two germline ends. The CDR3 is 16 residues long. CDR3 sequence: CASSLAETAIGNTIYF. In DNA form, the CDR3 reads TGTGCCAGCAGCTTAGCTGAGACAGCGATTGGAAACACCATATATTTT.

J is TRBJ1-1 and V is TRBV15, with TRBD1 matching over 9 bases. Germline V CDR1 and CDR2: LNHNV, YYDKDF (reference sequence). This CDR3 has 18 residues. The V and J ends lost 0 bases and 0 bases, in that order; junction bases with no gene match: 8. For the CDR3, the DNA is TGTGCCACCAGCAGAGATCGGTACGGGGACAGGGTGAACACTGAAGCTTTCTTT. Translated: CATSRDRYGDRVNTEAFF.

The genes are TRBV5-1 and TRBJ2-2; 8 bases are a match to TRBD2. CDR1 is SGHRS, CDR2 YFSETQ, per germline. Germline trimming cut 2 bases from V and 5 bases from J; bases unmatched to any gene: 8. The CDR3 loop spans 16 amino acids. CDR3 bases: TGCGCCAGCAGCTTAGGTAGCGGGACGTCGACCGGGGAGCTGTTTTTT. Translation: CASSLGSGTSTGELFF.

V gene TRBV7-2 combines with J gene TRBJ2-7, with TRBD1 matching over 9 bases. The CDR3 has 15 amino acids. Germline CDR1 reads SGHTA; CDR2 reads FQGNSA. The J segment lost 0 bases and the V segment lost 6 bases, leaving 6 bases of the junction unmatched. CDR3: CASRSDRGTSYEQYF. CDR3 nucleotides: TGTGCCAGCAGATCGGACAGGGGCACCTCCTACGAGCAGTACTTC.

This clone is medium-sized in the sample. The chain links TRBV5-3 to TRBJ2-5; 7 bases agree with TRBD2. TRBV5-3 is placed among ORFs of uncertain function. The CDR3 contains 13 residues. J was trimmed by 5 bases and V by 4 bases; bases with no gene match: 5. CDR3 bases: TGTGCCAGAAGCCGGGGGGACTCGGAGACCCAGTACTTC. Translated: CARSRGDSETQYF.

The J gene is TRBJ2-1, the V gene TRBV5-1, with 9 bases fitting TRBD2. The CDR3 is 14 residues long. With V trimmed by 5 bases and J by 4 bases, 4 bases remained unmatched. Per the germline V gene, CDR1 is SGHRS and CDR2 is YFSETQ. The CDR3 loop is CASRPAGGYNEQFF. In DNA form, the CDR3 reads TGCGCCAGCAGGCCTGCGGGGGGGTACAATGAGCAGTTCTTC.

The rearrangement links TRBV6-5 to TRBJ2-3, with D possibly matching TRBD2 (6 bases). The length of the CDR3 is 16 residues. The V gene's germline CDR1 is MNHEY and CDR2 SVGAGI. V gave up 4 bases and J gave up 0 bases, with 14 bases separating them. The chain's CDR3 is CASSWDFPMSTDTQYF. The CDR3 DNA is TGTGCCAGCAGTTGGGACTTCCCCATGAGCACAGATACGCAGTATTTT.

This chain connects TRBV7-2 to TRBJ2-4; weak D call: TRBD2 (5 bases). CDR3 length equals 14 residues. The ends were cut back, 1 base at V and 5 bases at J, with 9 bases in the middle. Germline CDR1 SGHTA, CDR2 FQGNSA. CDR3 DNA sequence: TGTGCCAGCAGCTTAGGTTTCGGGGAAAACATTCAGTACTTC. Protein: CASSLGFGENIQYF.

The chain couples TRBV6-5 to TRBJ1-3; the match to TRBD1 covers 7 bases. CDR1 is MNHEY and CDR2 is SVGAGI in the germline V gene. The CDR3 sequence is 15 residues long. V lost 2 bases, J lost 0 bases, and 1 base stayed unmatched. CDR3 in amino acids: CASSYRDSSGNTIYF. CDR3 bases: TGTGCCAGCAGTTACAGGGACAGCTCTGGAAACACCATATATTTT.

V gene TRBV11-1 combines with J gene TRBJ1-2; D is ambiguous. In germline, CDR1 is SGHAT, CDR2 FQDESV (reference sequence). The CDR3 runs 15 residues. Trimming took off 5 bases at V and 4 bases at J, with 17 bases between the two ends. CDR3: CASSGLRGNVYGYTF. The CDR3 DNA reads as TGTGCCAGCAGCGGCCTAAGAGGCAATGTCTATGGCTACACCTTC.

V gene TRBV5-6 combines with J gene TRBJ1-5, with 7 bases that match TRBD1. Germline V gene lookup returns CDR1 SGHDT and CDR2 YYEEEE. There are 19 residues in the CDR3. V dropped 3 bases and J dropped 0; count of bases not matched to a gene: 15. The CDR3 DNA reads as TGTGCCAGCAGCTCCGCGGGACAGAGCATACTAATTAGCAATCAGCCCCAGCATTTT. It translates to CASSSAGQSILISNQPQHF.

The J gene is TRBJ1-1, the V gene TRBV10-3; 9 nucleotides align to TRBD1. Germline CDR1 is ENHRY and CDR2 is SYGVKD. V was clipped by 7 bases and J by 2 bases; unmatched bases: 2. The CDR3 extends over 13 amino acids. The CDR3 DNA reads TGTGCCATCACTACAGGGGGCAACACTGAAGCTTTCTTT. Its translation is CAITTGGNTEAFF.

The chain employs TRBV5-1 and TRBJ2-1; the match to TRBD2 covers 11 bases. There are 17 residues in the CDR3. Germline-derived CDR1 and CDR2 are SGHRS and YFSETQ. The V and J ends lost 0 bases and 9 bases, in that order; junction bases with no gene match: 11. The CDR3 region has the DNA TGCGCCAGCAGCTTGGACCTTGTAGCGGGGGGGAAGATTGAGCAGTTCTTC. Encoded protein: CASSLDLVAGGKIEQFF.

The genes are TRBV19 and TRBJ2-7, with 7 bases fitting TRBD2. The CDR3 totals 14 residues. V shed 6 bases, J shed 2 bases, and the junction held 7 bases outside the gene matches. Germline lookup yields CDR1 LNHDA and CDR2 SQIVND (reference sequence). The CDR3 coding sequence is TGTGCCAGTAGCCCGGGACGGGGGGCCTACGAGCAGTACTTC. Translation gives CASSPGRGAYEQYF.